The following is a TCR beta chain sequence with its context. These data are taken from a study of OX40 agonist ivuxolimab in advanced cancers. The overall study: Patient treatment consisted of intravenous ivuxolimab administration every 2 weeks at 0.01 to 10 mg/kg.

Here immunoSEQ multiplex PCR was the method, and the copy in TCRdb shows in-frame clones only, minus some. The sample carries tens of thousands of clones, around 84% recorded once. People who had autoimmune disease history or systemic immunosuppression were excluded. Deletions cut 6 bases from V and 1 base from J, with 18 bases between. The germline gives CDR1 MNHEY, CDR2 SMNVEV (reference sequence). The CDR3 loop spans 16 amino acids. This material consisted of CD4+ or CD8+ T cells sorted from blood, taken in a trial of the OX40 agonist ivuxolimab. The gene calls are TRBV27 and TRBJ2-5; no clear D gene. This clonotype originated in an adult with an advanced solid tumor such as melanoma, head and neck, liver or kidney cancer. The CDR3 region has the DNA TGTGCCAGCAGATCCAACGGTCTGAAGACCCAAGAGACCCAGTACTTC. Translated: CASRSNGLKTQETQYF.